These 15 T cell receptor beta chains originate from one sample sequenced in a study of blood T cell repertoires in COVID-19. Method: immunoSEQ multiplex PCR; TCRdb's copy keeps in-frame clones and lacks some. The sample has about 32,000 clones, approximately 86% seen once. The sequencing sample was made of peripheral blood. The receptor set was obtained from a woman in her 70s with active COVID-19.

The chain carries TRBV5-6 and TRBJ2-5; TRBD2 aligns across 10 bases. The CDR3 runs to 16 residues. The junction had 3 bases not matched to a gene; V was cut back by 0 bases and J by 1 base. CDR1 SGHDT and CDR2 YYEEEE come from the germline V gene. CDR3 protein: CASSLGSGGAQETQYF. CDR3 nucleotides: TGTGCCAGCAGCTTGGGAAGCGGGGGGGCCCAAGAGACCCAGTACTTC.

The chain combines TRBV20-1 with TRBJ2-1; the D is unclear. V dropped 5 bases and J dropped 10 bases, with 9 bases sitting between them. Germline CDR1 and CDR2: DFQATT and SNEGSKA (reference sequence). CDR3 length: 10 amino acids. This CDR3 is CSALPGEQFF. In DNA, the CDR3 is TGCAGTGCTCTTCCAGGAGAGCAGTTCTTC.

This sequence joins TRBV7-6 and TRBJ2-5; 16 nucleotides line up with TRBD2. This CDR3 contains 17 residues. Trimming took 5 bases from V and 4 from J; bases not matched to a gene: 7. Germline V gene sequence: CDR1 SGHVS, CDR2 FNYEAQ. The CDR3: CASSQGTSGGVRETQYF. DNA for the CDR3: TGTGCCAGCAGCCAAGGGACTAGCGGGGGGGTTCGAGAGACCCAGTACTTC.

The V call is TRBV19, the J call TRBJ1-2, with 7 bases that match TRBD1. V shed 6 bases and J 8 bases; nucleotides not matched to a gene: 12. The CDR3 has 14 amino acids. In germline, CDR1 is LNHDA, CDR2 SQIVND (reference sequence). CDR3 residues: CASSIRGTAMGYTF. The CDR3 nucleotides read TGTGCCAGTAGCATCAGAGGGACAGCGATGGGCTACACCTTC.

The chain links TRBV7-3 to TRBJ2-7; D is perhaps TRBD1 (5 bases). There are 14 residues in the CDR3. The V and J ends lost 2 bases and 3 bases respectively, with 11 bases between them. Germline lookup yields CDR1 SGHTA and CDR2 FQGTGA. CDR3 region: CASSLFPGNYEQYF. For the CDR3, the DNA is TGTGCCAGCAGCTTATTTCCAGGGAACTACGAGCAGTACTTC.

The chain recombines TRBV9 with TRBJ2-2, with D perhaps TRBD2 (7 bases). With 3 bases removed from V and 1 base from J, the gap between germline ends came to 13 bases. The CDR3 runs to 16 residues. CDR1 is SGDLS, CDR2 YYNGEE, per germline. In nucleotides, the CDR3 is TGTGCCAGCAGCGCGGGCGGGGGCCTGAACACCGGGGAGCTGTTTTTT. Translation: CASSAGGGLNTGELFF.

This chain uses TRBV7-2 with TRBJ1-2; D remains ambiguous. The CDR3 runs 14 residues. Trimming cost V 4 bases and J 5 bases, with 14 bases left between them. Germline assignment: CDR1 SGHTA and CDR2 FQGNSA. CDR3 DNA sequence: TGTGCCAGCAGCTCTGGGCCGCCCCTATATGGCTACACCTTC. Its translation: CASSSGPPLYGYTF.

V gene TRBV4-1 combines with J gene TRBJ2-1, with 10 bases matching TRBD2. V lost 1 base and J lost 8; bases outside the gene matches: 5. Germline V gives CDR1 MGHRA, CDR2 YSYEKL. The CDR3 runs to 15 residues. The CDR3 DNA is TGCGCCAGCAGCCAAGCGAGCGGGGGGGCCTATGAGCAGTTCTTC. Translating gives CASSQASGGAYEQFF.

The CDR3 here is CSVDRGQGYGYTF. CDR3 in DNA: TGCAGCGTGGATAGGGGACAAGGCTATGGCTACACCTTC. The chain carries TRBV29-1 and TRBJ1-2, with D possibly TRBD1 on 6 matching bases. Germline CDR1 and CDR2: SQVTM and ANQGSEA. The V end was cut by 6 bases, the J end by 4 bases, with 15 bases between. This CDR3 spans 13 amino acids.

In its sample, this clone was seen once. The CDR3 DNA reads as TGTGCCAGCAGCTCACTCCGACAGGACTATGGCTACACCTTC. It is translated as CASSSLRQDYGYTF. This sequence joins TRBV6-2 or TRBV6-3 and TRBJ1-2; D is possibly TRBD1 (6 bases). Trimming cost V 6 bases and J 3 bases, with 14 bases left between them. Germline loops: CDR1 MNHEY, CDR2 SVGEGT. The CDR3 spans 14 residues.

This clone was seen only a few times. The chain has TRBV30 and TRBJ2-5; no reliable D call. The CDR3 sequence is 11 residues long. The germline V gene has CDR1 GTSNPN and CDR2 SVGIG (reference sequence). Deletions cut 8 bases from V and 5 bases from J, with 12 bases between. CDR3 sequence (DNA): TGTGCCCGCCGGGTAAGCGAGACCCAGTACTTC. It translates to CARRVSETQYF. Using reference TRBV30 and TRBJ2-5 for the parts outside the CDR3, the full variable domain is SQTIHQWPATLVQPVGSPLSLECTVEGTSNPNLYWYRQAAGRGLQLLFYSVGIGQISSEVPQNLSASRPQDRQFILSSKKLLLSDSGFYLCARRVSETQYFGPGTRLLVL.

About this clone itself: The identical CDR3 is also encoded by other nucleotide sequences in the sample. V and J are TRBV10-1 and TRBJ2-3, with 9 bases that match TRBD2. Germline assignment: CDR1 WNHNN and CDR2 SYGVQD (reference sequence). The CDR3 extends over 16 amino acids. Unmatched junction bases numbered 2, after V lost 0 bases and J lost 1 base. The CDR3 protein is CASSESLAGGTDTQYF. The CDR3 DNA follows: TGCGCCAGCAGTGAGTCCTTAGCGGGGGGCACAGATACGCAGTATTTT.

The chain carries TRBV10-3 and TRBJ1-5, with TRBD1 identical over 10 bases. This CDR3 has 14 amino acids. From germline, CDR1 is ENHRY and CDR2 SYGVKD. With 6 bases clipped from V and 5 bases from J, the junction kept 4 bases outside the gene matches. The CDR3 DNA sequence: TGTGCCATCAGGTCCGGGACAGGGGATCAGCCCCAGCATTTT. It encodes CAIRSGTGDQPQHF.

The chain joins TRBV6-6 to TRBJ1-2, with D hard to call. The CDR3 extends over 14 amino acids. Germline lookup yields CDR1 MNHNY and CDR2 SVGAGI (reference sequence). Trimming stripped 2 bases from V and 2 bases from J, with 9 bases between. Here the CDR3 reads CASSYHLYNYGYTF. DNA of the CDR3: TGTGCCAGCAGTTACCACCTCTACAACTATGGCTACACCTTC.

The genes are TRBV27 and TRBJ1-1, with a weak D call TRBD1 (6 bases). The germline V gene has CDR1 MNHEY and CDR2 SMNVEV (reference sequence). V dropped 5 bases and J dropped 6 bases, with 16 bases sitting between them. This CDR3 has 14 residues. The CDR3 sequence: CASSLSGGGAEAFF. Here the CDR3 DNA reads TGTGCCAGCAGTCTCTCGGGGGGGGGCGCTGAAGCTTTCTTT.